The sequence of this T cell receptor beta chain was determined in a study of blood T cells in healthy people across ages. Study results and caveats: There was no known CMV status for donors, so expanded clonotype changes were possibly confounded.

It was with a sample-barcoded 5' primer and a J-beta primer mix that a second PCR of roughly 7 to 12 cycles was run. TCRdb fed the 5' RACE reads into MiXCR, producing one record per CDR3 protein. The data hold around 650,000 distinct CDR3 sequences, with around 32% observed a single time. In this sample, this clonotype turned up many times. Antigen unknown. V dropped 3 bases and J dropped 7; count of bases not matched to a gene: 4. Germline values: CDR1 MNHEY, CDR2 SVGAGI. The CDR3 has 14 residues. The sequenced material came from blood. This clonotype originated in a woman aged 80 or over in good health. The rearrangement uses TRBV6-5 and TRBJ2-4; 9 bases are a match to TRBD1. CDR3 in DNA: TGTGCCAGCAGTTATAGGACAGGGGAGAACATTCAGTACTTC. Its translation: CASSYRTGENIQYF.